This T cell receptor (beta chain) came from a study of blood T cell repertoires in COVID-19. At the level of the study: From the United States, Italy and Spain came samples of acute and convalescent COVID-19.

Sequencing used immunoSEQ multiplex PCR; TCRdb keeps in-frame clones, though not all of them. The sample lists over 95,000 clones; roughly 89% were seen once. The sequenced sample was peripheral blood. The clonotype originates from a man aged 65 to 79 with active or convalescent COVID-19.

CDR3: CASSSIGPVNYGYTF. As DNA, the CDR3 is TGTGCCAGCAGTTCTATTGGGCCCGTTAACTATGGCTACACCTTC. The chain uses TRBV28 and TRBJ1-2; D not resolved. CDR3 length: 15 amino acids. Germline CDR1 and CDR2: MDHEN and SYDVKM. With 4 bases removed from V and 1 base from J, the gap between germline ends came to 13 bases.